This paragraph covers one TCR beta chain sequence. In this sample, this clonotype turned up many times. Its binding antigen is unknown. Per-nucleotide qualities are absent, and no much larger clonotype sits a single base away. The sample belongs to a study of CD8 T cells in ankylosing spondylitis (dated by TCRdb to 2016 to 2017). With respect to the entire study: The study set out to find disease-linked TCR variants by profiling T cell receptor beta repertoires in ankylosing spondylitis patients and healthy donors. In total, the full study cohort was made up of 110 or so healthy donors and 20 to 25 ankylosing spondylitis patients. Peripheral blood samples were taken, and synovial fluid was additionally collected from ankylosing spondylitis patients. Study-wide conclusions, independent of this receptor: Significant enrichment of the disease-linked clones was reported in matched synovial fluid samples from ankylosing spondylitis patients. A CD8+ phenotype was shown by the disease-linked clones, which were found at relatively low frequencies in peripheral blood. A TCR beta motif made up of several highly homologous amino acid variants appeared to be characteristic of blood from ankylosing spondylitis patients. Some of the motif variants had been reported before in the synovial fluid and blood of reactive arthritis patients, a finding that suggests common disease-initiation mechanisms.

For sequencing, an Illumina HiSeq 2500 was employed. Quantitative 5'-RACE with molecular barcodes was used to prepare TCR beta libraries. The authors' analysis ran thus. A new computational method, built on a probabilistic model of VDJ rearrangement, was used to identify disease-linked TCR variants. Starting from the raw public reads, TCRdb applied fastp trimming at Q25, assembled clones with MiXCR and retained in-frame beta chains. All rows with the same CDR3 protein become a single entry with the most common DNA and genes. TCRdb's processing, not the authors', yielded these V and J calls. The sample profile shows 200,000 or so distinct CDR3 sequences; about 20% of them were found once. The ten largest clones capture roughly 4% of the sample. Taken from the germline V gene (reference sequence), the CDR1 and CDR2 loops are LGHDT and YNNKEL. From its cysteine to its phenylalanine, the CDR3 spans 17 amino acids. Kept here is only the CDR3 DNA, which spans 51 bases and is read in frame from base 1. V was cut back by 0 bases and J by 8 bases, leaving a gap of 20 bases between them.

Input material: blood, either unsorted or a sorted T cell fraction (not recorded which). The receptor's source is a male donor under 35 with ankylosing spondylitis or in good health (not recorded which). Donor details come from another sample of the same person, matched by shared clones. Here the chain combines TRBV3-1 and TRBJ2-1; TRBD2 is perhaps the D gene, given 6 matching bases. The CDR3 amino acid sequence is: CASSQERAGRAPDEQFF. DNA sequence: TGTGCCAGCAGCCAAGAAAGGGCGGGAAGGGCCCCGGATGAGCAGTTCTTC.